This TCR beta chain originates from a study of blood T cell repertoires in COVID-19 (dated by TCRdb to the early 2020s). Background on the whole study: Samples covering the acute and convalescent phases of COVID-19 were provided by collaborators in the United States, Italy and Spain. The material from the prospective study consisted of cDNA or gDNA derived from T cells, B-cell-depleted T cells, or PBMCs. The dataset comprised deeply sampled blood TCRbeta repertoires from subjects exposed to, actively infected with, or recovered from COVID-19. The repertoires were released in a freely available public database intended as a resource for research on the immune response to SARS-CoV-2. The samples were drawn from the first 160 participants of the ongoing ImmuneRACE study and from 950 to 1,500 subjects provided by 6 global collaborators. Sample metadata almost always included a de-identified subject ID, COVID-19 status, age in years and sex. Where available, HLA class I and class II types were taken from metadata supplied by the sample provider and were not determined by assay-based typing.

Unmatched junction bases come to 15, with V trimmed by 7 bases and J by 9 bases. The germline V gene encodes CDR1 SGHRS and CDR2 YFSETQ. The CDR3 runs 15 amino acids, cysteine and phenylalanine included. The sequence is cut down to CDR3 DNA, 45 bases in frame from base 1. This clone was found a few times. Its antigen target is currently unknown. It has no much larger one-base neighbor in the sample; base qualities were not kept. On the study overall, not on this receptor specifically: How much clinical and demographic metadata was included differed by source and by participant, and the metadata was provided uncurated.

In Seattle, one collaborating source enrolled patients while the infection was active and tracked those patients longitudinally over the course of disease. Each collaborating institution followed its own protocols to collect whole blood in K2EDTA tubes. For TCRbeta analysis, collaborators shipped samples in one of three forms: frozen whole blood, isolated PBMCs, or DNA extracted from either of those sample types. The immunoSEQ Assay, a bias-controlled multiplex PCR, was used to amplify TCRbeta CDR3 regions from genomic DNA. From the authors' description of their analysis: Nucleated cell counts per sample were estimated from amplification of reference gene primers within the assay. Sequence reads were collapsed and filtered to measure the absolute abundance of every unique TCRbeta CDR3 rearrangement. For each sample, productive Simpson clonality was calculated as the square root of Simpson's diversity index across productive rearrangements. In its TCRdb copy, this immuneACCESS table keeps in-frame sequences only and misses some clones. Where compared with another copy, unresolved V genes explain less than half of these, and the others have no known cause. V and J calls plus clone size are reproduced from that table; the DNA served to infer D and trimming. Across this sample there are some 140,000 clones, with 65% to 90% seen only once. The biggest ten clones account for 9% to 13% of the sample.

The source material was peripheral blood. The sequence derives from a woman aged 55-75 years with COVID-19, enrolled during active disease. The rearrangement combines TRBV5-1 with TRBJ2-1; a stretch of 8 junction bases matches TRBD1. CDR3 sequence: CASGSGGSINSEQFF. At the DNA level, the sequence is TGCGCCAGCGGATCAGGGGGCTCGATCAATAGTGAGCAGTTCTTC. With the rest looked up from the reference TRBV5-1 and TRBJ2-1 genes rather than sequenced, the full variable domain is KAGVTQTPRYLIKTRGQQVTLSCSPISGHRSVSWYQQTPGQGLQFLFEYFSETQRNKGNFPGRFSGRQFSNSRSEMNVSTLELGDSALYLCASGSGGSINSEQFFGPGTRLTVL.